These T cell receptor beta chains were read from a single sample in a study of siplizumab effects on memory and regulatory T cells. The method was immunoSEQ multiplex PCR; TCRdb's version includes in-frame clones alone and lacks a portion of them. The repertoire holds 90,000 to 140,000 clones, just over 90% seen once, with approximately 0.32% in the top ten. Sequencing was done on a sample of CD4+ T cells sorted from blood. These receptors all stem from a human donor in good health. CDR3s include the opening cysteine and the closing phenylalanine or tryptophan. A D gene is named only where the DNA matches it firmly. Size values are once, few and many counts, or a class for expanded clones, and some rows have none.

D | J | V | size | length | CDR3 | DNA
TRBD1 | TRBJ2-5 | TRBV11-2 | - | 16 | CASSPWDRGQQETQYF | TGTGCCAGCAGCCCTTGGGACAGGGGGCAACAAGAGACCCAGTACTTC
TRBD1 | TRBJ1-2 | TRBV19 | once | 13 | CASSIEGTDGYTF | TGTGCCAGTAGTATAGAAGGGACAGATGGCTACACCTTC
TRBD1 | TRBJ2-7 | TRBV30 | - | 14 | CAWNSGQGAWEQYF | TGTGCCTGGAACTCGGGCCAGGGGGCTTGGGAGCAGTACTTC
TRBD1 | TRBJ1-2 | TRBV10-3 | - | 14 | CAIRTGQANYGYTF | TGTGCCATCAGGACGGGACAGGCGAACTATGGCTACACCTTC
- | TRBJ2-1 | TRBV2 | - | 12 | CASSEGYNEQFF | TGTGCCAGCAGTGAAGGGTACAATGAGCAGTTCTTC
TRBD2 | TRBJ2-1 | TRBV5-4 | - | 15 | CASSTGLAGGIEQFF | TGTGCCAGCAGCACCGGACTAGCGGGGGGGATTGAGCAGTTCTTC
- | TRBJ2-6 | TRBV7-6 | - | 16 | CASSLGVTSGANVLTF | TGTGCCAGCAGCTTAGGTGTTACCTCTGGGGCCAACGTCCTGACTTTC
- | TRBJ2-3 | TRBV9 | - | 14 | CASSVEAYTDTQYF | TGTGCCAGCAGCGTAGAAGCATACACAGATACGCAGTATTTT
- | TRBJ1-1 | TRBV7-9 | - | 12 | CASSSAGGEAFF | TGTGCCAGCAGTTCCGCTGGGGGTGAAGCTTTCTTT
- | TRBJ2-2 | TRBV6-6 | - | 15 | CASSYSGRCTGELFF | TGTGCCAGCAGTTATTCAGGGCGGTGCACCGGGGAGCTGTTTTTT
- | TRBJ1-1 | TRBV11-3 | - | 15 | CASSPGFRVSTEAFF | TGTGCCAGCAGCCCAGGGTTCCGTGTGTCGACTGAAGCTTTCTTT
- | TRBJ1-1 | TRBV4-1 | - | 14 | CASSQVPGGSEAFF | TGCGCCAGCAGCCAAGTGCCGGGGGGTTCTGAAGCTTTCTTT
TRBD2 | TRBJ2-5 | TRBV6-6 | - | 12 | CASSYTGGTQYF | TGTGCCAGCAGTTACACGGGGGGGACCCAGTACTTC
- | TRBJ1-4 | TRBV18 | - | 12 | CASSPRSEKLFF | TGTGCCAGCTCACCACGGAGTGAAAAACTGTTTTTT
- | TRBJ1-4 | TRBV11-2 | - | 15 | CASSIPGHRNEKLFF | TGTGCCAGCAGCATTCCAGGGCACCGTAATGAAAAACTGTTTTTT
- | TRBJ1-4 | TRBV5-1 | - | 14 | CASTSGVMGEKLFF | TGCGCCAGCACCTCCGGGGTGATGGGTGAAAAACTGTTTTTT
TRBD2 | TRBJ2-3 | TRBV7-2 | once | 16 | CASSLGGRGPADTQYF | TGTGCCAGCAGCTTAGGCGGGAGGGGGCCCGCAGATACGCAGTATTTT
TRBD1 | TRBJ1-1 | TRBV27 | - | 14 | CASSVQGGNTEAFF | TGTGCCAGCAGCGTACAGGGGGGAAACACTGAAGCTTTCTTT
TRBD1 | TRBJ1-2 | TRBV7-3 | - | 19 | CASSFGATGTGGLGYGYTF | TGTGCCAGCAGCTTCGGCGCTACCGGGACAGGGGGCCTTGGCTATGGCTACACCTTC
TRBD2 | TRBJ2-1 | TRBV13 | - | 20 | CASSDRGGSTSGDSYNEQFF | TGTGCCAGCAGCGACCGGGGGGGCTCAACTAGCGGGGACTCCTACAATGAGCAGTTCTTC
TRBD1 | TRBJ1-3 | TRBV30 | - | 14 | CAWSRDSLRNTIYF | TGTGCCTGGAGTAGGGACAGCCTAAGAAACACCATATATTTT
TRBD1 | TRBJ2-1 | TRBV6-5 | - | 16 | CASSLQGAFISPEQFF | TGTGCCAGCAGTTTACAGGGGGCCTTTATCTCCCCCGAGCAGTTCTTC
- | TRBJ1-2 | TRBV19 | - | 14 | CASGGRGSLRGYTF | TGTGCCAGTGGGGGCCGGGGAAGTTTAAGAGGCTACACCTTC
- | TRBJ2-1 | TRBV9 | - | 15 | CASSVAPLQTGEQFF | TGTGCCAGCAGCGTAGCCCCCCTGCAAACGGGTGAGCAGTTCTTC
TRBD1 | TRBJ1-1 | TRBV7-3 | - | 17 | CASSSYISGTGNTEAFF | TGTGCCAGCAGCTCCTACATATCCGGGACAGGGAACACTGAAGCTTTCTTT
TRBD2 | TRBJ2-7 | TRBV5-1 | - | 16 | CASSLAPSGNLYEQYF | TGCGCCAGCAGCTTGGCCCCTAGCGGGAATCTCTACGAGCAGTACTTC
TRBD1 | TRBJ1-6 | TRBV6-5 | once | 15 | CASRPLDRDNSPLHF | TGTGCCAGCAGACCCCTTGACAGGGATAATTCACCCCTCCACTTT
- | TRBJ1-2 | TRBV19 | once | 13 | CASSIVPRYGYTF | TGTGCCAGTAGTATTGTGCCTCGGTATGGCTACACCTTC
- | TRBJ1-3 | TRBV18 | - | 16 | CASSPKDLQSGNTIYF | TGTGCCAGCTCCCCAAAGGATCTCCAGTCTGGAAACACCATATATTTT
- | TRBJ2-7 | TRBV30 | - | 14 | CAWRGARGSYEQYF | TGTGCCTGGAGAGGGGCCCGGGGGAGCTACGAGCAGTACTTC
TRBD1 | TRBJ2-3 | TRBV5-1 | - | 14 | CASSRDRAPDTQYF | TGCGCCAGCAGCAGGGACAGGGCCCCAGATACGCAGTATTTT
TRBD1 | TRBJ2-7 | TRBV6-5 | - | 14 | CASSYGTATYEQYF | TGTGCCAGCAGTTATGGGACAGCTACCTACGAGCAGTACTTC
- | TRBJ1-1 | TRBV4-3 | once | 14 | CASSQEGRGTEAFF | TGCGCCAGCAGCCAAGAAGGCAGGGGCACTGAAGCTTTCTTT
- | TRBJ1-1 | TRBV18 | - | 12 | CASSHSFAEAFF | TGTGCCAGCTCACACTCTTTCGCTGAAGCTTTCTTT
- | TRBJ1-4 | TRBV5-6 | - | 16 | CASSQYRSVANEKLFF | TGTGCCAGCAGCCAGTATCGGTCAGTCGCTAATGAAAAACTGTTTTTT
TRBD2 | TRBJ2-3 | TRBV18 | once | 14 | CASSPLGGADTQYF | TGTGCCAGCTCACCCTTGGGAGGGGCAGATACGCAGTATTTT
- | TRBJ2-1 | TRBV27 | - | 14 | CASSYQGEYNEQFF | TGTGCCAGCAGTTATCAGGGCGAATACAATGAGCAGTTCTTC
- | TRBJ2-7 | TRBV2 | - | 16 | CASSNPTQWGVYEQYF | TGTGCCAGCAGTAACCCGACCCAATGGGGCGTCTACGAGCAGTACTTC
TRBD2 | TRBJ2-7 | TRBV29-1 | - | 13 | CSVRLAVSYEQYF | TGCAGCGTCCGACTAGCGGTTTCCTACGAGCAGTACTTC
- | TRBJ2-7 | TRBV6-5 | - | 13 | CASKFPLTQEQYF | TGTGCCAGCAAATTCCCCCTCACTCAAGAGCAGTACTTC
- | TRBJ2-2 | TRBV2 | - | 15 | CASSAVGVRTGELFF | TGTGCCAGCAGCGCAGTGGGGGTTCGGACCGGGGAGCTGTTTTTT